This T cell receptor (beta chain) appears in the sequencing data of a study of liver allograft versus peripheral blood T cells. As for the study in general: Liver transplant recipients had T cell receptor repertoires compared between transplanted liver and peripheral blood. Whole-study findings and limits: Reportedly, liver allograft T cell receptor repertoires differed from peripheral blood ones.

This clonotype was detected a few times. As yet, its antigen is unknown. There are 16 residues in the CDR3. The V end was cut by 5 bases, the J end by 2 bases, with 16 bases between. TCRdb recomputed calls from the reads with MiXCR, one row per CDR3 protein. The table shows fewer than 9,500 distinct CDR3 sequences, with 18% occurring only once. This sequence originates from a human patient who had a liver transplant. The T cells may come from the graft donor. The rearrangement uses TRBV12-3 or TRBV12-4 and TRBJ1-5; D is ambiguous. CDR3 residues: CASSQDVGEGNQPQHF. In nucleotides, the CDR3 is TGTGCCAGCAGTCAAGATGTGGGTGAGGGCAATCAGCCCCAGCATTTT.